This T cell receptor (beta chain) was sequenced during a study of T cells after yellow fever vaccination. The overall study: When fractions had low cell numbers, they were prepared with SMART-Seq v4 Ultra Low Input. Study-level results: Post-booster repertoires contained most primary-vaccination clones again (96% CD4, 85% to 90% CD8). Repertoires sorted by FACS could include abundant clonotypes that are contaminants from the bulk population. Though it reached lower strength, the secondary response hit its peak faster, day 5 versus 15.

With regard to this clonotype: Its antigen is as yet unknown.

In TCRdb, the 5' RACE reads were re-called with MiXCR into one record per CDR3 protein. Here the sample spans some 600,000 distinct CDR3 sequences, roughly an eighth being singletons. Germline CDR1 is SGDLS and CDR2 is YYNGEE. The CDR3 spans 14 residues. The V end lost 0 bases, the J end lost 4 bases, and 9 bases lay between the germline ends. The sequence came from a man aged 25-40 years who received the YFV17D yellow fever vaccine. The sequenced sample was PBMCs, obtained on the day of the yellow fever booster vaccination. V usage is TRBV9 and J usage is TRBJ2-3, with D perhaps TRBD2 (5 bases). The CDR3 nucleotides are TGTGCCAGCAGCGTAGTTGGTAGCGCAGATACGCAGTATTTT. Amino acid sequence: CASSVVGSADTQYF.